The next 19 T cell receptor beta chains were all read from a single sample in a study of technical replicates of blood from a few donors. The assay was immunoSEQ multiplex PCR, and TCRdb's table has in-frame clones only and misses some. Of tens of thousands of clones listed, about 87% were seen once; the top ten hold just over 5%. The sample consisted of PBMCs. Receptors were obtained from a human donor in good health. Some clones in this sample may be carry-over from other donors' samples.

The rearrangement joins TRBV27 to TRBJ1-2; D is possibly TRBD1 (6 bases). The CDR3 is made up of 14 amino acids. Trimming cost V 6 bases and J 8 bases, with 19 bases left between them. Germline V CDR1 and CDR2: MNHEY, SMNVEV (reference sequence). CDR3 nucleotides: TGTGCCAGCAGGCCGTCACAGGGAATCAAGGGCTACACCTTC. As protein: CASRPSQGIKGYTF.

The chain couples TRBV7-2 to TRBJ2-5; D may be TRBD1 (6 bases). The ends were cut back, 2 bases at V and 13 bases at J, with 11 bases in the middle. The CDR3 has 11 residues. CDR1 is SGHTA and CDR2 is FQGNSA in the germline V gene. The CDR3, as DNA: TGTGCCAGCAGCTTACCGGGACAAATGTACTTC. Translated: CASSLPGQMYF.

The chain is built from TRBV18 and TRBJ2-7; the match to TRBD1 covers 9 bases. This CDR3 is 14 amino acids long. V shed 5 bases and J 5 bases; nucleotides not matched to a gene: 7. Germline CDR1 KGHSH, CDR2 LQKENI. The CDR3 region is CASSSRDRDHEQYF. In DNA, the CDR3 is TGTGCCAGCTCATCCCGGGACAGGGACCACGAGCAGTACTTC.

The gene calls are TRBV27 and TRBJ2-4; unclear D gene. V dropped 8 bases and J dropped 8 bases, with 19 bases sitting between them. CDR1 and CDR2 from the germline V gene are MNHEY and SMNVEV (reference sequence). The CDR3 is made up of 14 amino acids. This chain's CDR3 is CASGDWANAHIQYF. The CDR3 nucleotides read TGTGCCAGCGGTGATTGGGCCAACGCGCACATTCAGTACTTC.

This chain links TRBV14 with TRBJ1-5; a weak D match, TRBD1 (6 bases). Germline loops: CDR1 SGHDN, CDR2 FVKESK. The CDR3 extends over 18 amino acids. Trimming took off 0 bases at V and 0 bases at J, with 15 bases between the two ends. The CDR3 here is CASSQDVSRGYSNQPQHF. The CDR3, as DNA: TGTGCCAGCAGCCAAGACGTATCGAGGGGGTATAGCAATCAGCCCCAGCATTTT. The entire variable domain, with the rest obtained from reference TRBV14 and TRBJ1-5, is as follows: EAGVTQFPSHSVIEKGQTVTLRCDPISGHDNLYWYRRVMGKEIKFLLHFVKESKQDESGMPNNRFLAERTGGTYSTLKVQPAELEDSGVYFCASSQDVSRGYSNQPQHFGDGTRLSIL.

This clone has ten or more counts. The J gene is TRBJ2-1, the V gene TRBV7-9, with 13 bases matching TRBD2. The V gene's germline CDR1 is SEHNR and CDR2 FQNEAQ (reference sequence). V was clipped by 5 bases and J by 7 bases; unmatched bases: 5. The CDR3 runs to 15 residues. CDR3 coding DNA: TGTGCCAGCAGCGAACTAGCGGGAGGGGAGAATGAGCAGTTCTTC. Protein product: CASSELAGGENEQFF.

The J gene is TRBJ1-1, the V gene TRBV10-3; TRBD1 is a possible D gene (6 bases). The germline V gene encodes CDR1 ENHRY and CDR2 SYGVKD. V was cut by 0 bases and J by 6 bases, with 14 bases left in between. This CDR3 spans 15 amino acids. In nucleotides, the CDR3 is TGTGCCATCAGTGAGTCAGCCGGCAGGGGTGCTGAAGCTTTCTTT. Protein product: CAISESAGRGAEAFF.

CDR3 DNA: TGCAGCGTTGAAGGTGGGGGGGGTTATACTGAAGCTTTCTTT. Amino acid sequence: CSVEGGGGYTEAFF. The chain uses TRBV29-1 and TRBJ1-1; tentatively, D is TRBD1 (5 bases). CDR3 length: 14 amino acids. Germline V gives CDR1 SQVTM, CDR2 ANQGSEA. The germline V and J ends were trimmed by 1 base and 5 bases, with 14 bases remaining between them.

The chain employs TRBV7-8 and TRBJ1-4; unclear D gene. CDR1 and CDR2 (germline): SGHVS, FQNEAQ. The CDR3 loop spans 16 amino acids. Trimming cost V 5 bases and J 8 bases, with 21 bases left between them. The chain's CDR3 is CASSLEGAGSLEKLFF. The CDR3 coding sequence is TGTGCCAGCAGCCTGGAGGGAGCGGGGAGTTTGGAAAAACTGTTTTTT.

The chain links TRBV18 to TRBJ2-3; D not resolved. The CDR3 sequence is 14 residues long. CDR1 and CDR2 (germline): KGHSH, LQKENI. Trimming left V 2 bases short and J 6 bases short, with 12 bases between. This CDR3 reads CASSPRISRDTQYF. CDR3 nucleotides: TGTGCCAGCTCACCAAGAATTAGTCGGGATACGCAGTATTTT. The full variable domain, in which reference TRBV18 and TRBJ2-3 provide the parts outside the CDR3, is NAGVMQNPRHLVRRRGQEARLRCSPMKGHSHVYWYRQLPEEGLKFMVYLQKENIIDESGMPKERFSAEFPKEGPSILRIQQVVRGDSAAYFCASSPRISRDTQYFGPGTRLTVL.

The chain uses TRBV15 and TRBJ2-1; D possibly corresponds to TRBD2 (7 bases). The CDR3 totals 16 residues. V was pared by 1 base and J by 4 bases, with 14 bases between. Germline V gene data show CDR1 as LNHNV and CDR2 as YYDKDF (reference sequence). The CDR3 sequence is CATSRGLGGRYNEQFF. The DNA for the CDR3 is TGTGCCACCAGCAGAGGTTTGGGGGGGCGGTACAATGAGCAGTTCTTC.

The chain uses TRBV7-8 and TRBJ2-7; D gene uncertain. The CDR3 length is 14 residues. The germline V gene encodes CDR1 SGHVS and CDR2 FQNEAQ. V was shortened by 2 bases and J by 2 bases, with 10 bases between the two germline ends. Here the CDR3 DNA reads TGTGCCAGCAGCTTACAGGCCGGAACCTACGAGCAGTACTTC. This translates into CASSLQAGTYEQYF.

The chain employs TRBV4-2 and TRBJ2-5; 15 bases fit TRBD2. V trimming: 5 bases; J trimming: 4 bases; junction bases outside the gene matches: 5. The germline V gene has CDR1 LGHNA and CDR2 YNFKEQ. The CDR3 totals 16 residues. CDR3 in amino acids: CASSGTSGRLGETQYF. The CDR3 DNA follows: TGTGCCAGCAGCGGGACTAGCGGGAGGCTTGGAGAGACCCAGTACTTC.

The rearrangement links TRBV6-1 to TRBJ1-3, with 8 bases fitting TRBD1. The germline V gene has CDR1 MNHNS and CDR2 SASEGT. The CDR3 is 15 amino acids. The V segment lost 5 bases and the J segment 3 bases; nucleotides outside the gene matches: 6. The DNA for the CDR3 is TGTGCCAGCAGTTCGGACAGGGCCGGTGGAAACACCATATATTTT. It translates to CASSSDRAGGNTIYF.

The J gene is TRBJ1-1, the V gene TRBV5-1; TRBD1 might be the D (5 bases). In germline, CDR1 is SGHRS, CDR2 YFSETQ. CDR3 length: 13 residues. The V gene lost 3 bases and the J gene lost 2 bases, with 8 bases spanning the gap. The CDR3 is CASSWGLNTEAFF. The CDR3 DNA reads as TGCGCCAGCAGCTGGGGCCTAAACACTGAAGCTTTCTTT.

The chain carries TRBV19 and TRBJ2-5; D is uncertain. CDR1 LNHDA and CDR2 SQIVND come from the germline V gene (reference sequence). Trimming took off 10 bases at V and 0 bases at J, with 12 bases between the two ends. CDR3 length: 13 residues. In DNA form, the CDR3 reads TGTGCCACCTCGCAGCGAAACCAAGAGACCCAGTACTTC. Translation: CATSQRNQETQYF.

The genes are TRBV7-2 and TRBJ2-1; TRBD1 agrees at 7 bases. This CDR3 spans 11 amino acids. CDR1 SGHTA and CDR2 FQGNSA come from the germline V gene. The J segment lost 12 bases and the V segment lost 7 bases, leaving 6 bases of the junction unmatched. The CDR3 sequence: CASIRTGGQFF. CDR3 bases: TGTGCCAGCATCCGGACAGGCGGGCAGTTCTTC.

The sample holds one count of this clone. The rearrangement uses TRBV4-1 and TRBJ2-5; perhaps TRBD1 as D (6 bases). CDR3 length: 14 residues. Germline loops: CDR1 MGHRA, CDR2 YSYEKL. V was clipped by 0 bases and J by 5 bases, with 10 bases between them. CDR3: CASSQDGGYETQYF. The CDR3 DNA reads TGCGCCAGCAGCCAAGATGGGGGCTATGAGACCCAGTACTTC.

The V call is TRBV7-9, the J call TRBJ2-7, with TRBD2 identical over 10 bases. With 5 bases clipped from V and 1 base from J, the junction kept 5 bases outside the gene matches. This CDR3 is 15 amino acids long. Germline V gene data show CDR1 as SEHNR and CDR2 as FQNEAQ (reference sequence). CDR3: CASSPSSGGSYEQYF. The CDR3 DNA reads as TGTGCCAGCAGCCCTTCTAGCGGGGGTTCCTACGAGCAGTACTTC.